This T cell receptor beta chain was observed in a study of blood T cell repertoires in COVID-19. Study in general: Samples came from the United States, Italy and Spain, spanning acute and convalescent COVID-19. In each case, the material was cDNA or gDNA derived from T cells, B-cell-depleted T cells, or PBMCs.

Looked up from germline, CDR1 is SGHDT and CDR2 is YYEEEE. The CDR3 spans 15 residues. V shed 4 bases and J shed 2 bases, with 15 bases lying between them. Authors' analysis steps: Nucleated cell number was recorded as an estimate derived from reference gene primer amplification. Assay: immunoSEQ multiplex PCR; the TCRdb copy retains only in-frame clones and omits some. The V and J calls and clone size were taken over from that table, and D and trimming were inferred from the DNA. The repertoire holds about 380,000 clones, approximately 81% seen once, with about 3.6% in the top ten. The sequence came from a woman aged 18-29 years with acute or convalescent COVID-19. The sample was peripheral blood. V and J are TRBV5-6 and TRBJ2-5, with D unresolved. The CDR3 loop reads CASSPGSYEQETQYF. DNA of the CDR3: TGTGCCAGCAGCCCCGGGTCCTACGAACAAGAGACCCAGTACTTC.